A single sample is the source of the 30 T cell receptor beta chains below, sequenced in a study of T-cell memory formation after mild COVID-19. TCRdb itself ran the 5' RACE reads through MiXCR, one entry per CDR3 protein. The sample carries approximately 560,000 distinct CDR3 sequences, around 16% recorded once. Sequences were obtained from PBMCs or a T cell subset sorted from them (not recorded which). All receptors come from an adult woman who had mild COVID-19 (a few samples of this study predate the infection). Cell type and time point are not known.

J is TRBJ2-3 and V is TRBV30; 10 bases fit TRBD2. V trimming: 3 bases; J trimming: 5 bases; junction bases outside the gene matches: 2. From germline, CDR1 is GTSNPN and CDR2 SVGIG (reference sequence). The CDR3 loop spans 13 amino acids. CDR3 bases: TGTGCCTGGAGCTTAGCGGGGGGAGATACGCAGTATTTT. It codes for CAWSLAGGDTQYF. The variable domain in full, completed from reference TRBV30 and TRBJ2-3, reads SQTIHQWPATLVQPVGSPLSLECTVEGTSNPNLYWYRQAAGRGLQLLFYSVGIGQISSEVPQNLSASRPQDRQFILSSKKLLLSDSGFYLCAWSLAGGDTQYFGPGTRLTVL.

This clonotype was detected only a few times. This rearrangement joins TRBV6-2 or TRBV6-3 to TRBJ2-7; 12 bases are a match to TRBD1. Trimming at V came to 0 bases and at J to 5 bases, leaving 11 bases not matched to a gene. CDR1 is MNHEY and CDR2 is SVGEGT in the germline V gene. This CDR3 has 18 amino acids. The CDR3 spells CASSYSGTGGPISHEQYF. The CDR3 DNA sequence: TGTGCCAGCAGTTACTCCGGGACAGGGGGCCCCATTTCCCACGAGCAGTACTTC.

In regard to this clonotype: A clone one base away is much larger, so this may be a read error. This chain uses TRBV12-3 or TRBV12-4 with TRBJ2-1; D is unclear. CDR3 length: 14 amino acids. Trimming took off 5 bases at V and 8 bases at J, with 16 bases between the two ends. The CDR3 sequence is CASSTLLVVHEQFF. CDR3 DNA: TGTGCCAGCAGTACCCTGTTAGTAGTACATGAGCAGTTCTTC.

The table lists this clonotype with many counts. The CDR3 nucleotides read TGTGCCAGCAGCCAAGCCTTTGTGCGGACTCGGAACACCGGGGAGCTGTTTTTT. Translation: CASSQAFVRTRNTGELFF. This sequence joins TRBV3-1 and TRBJ2-2, with D possibly being TRBD2 (5 bases). V was shortened by 1 base and J by 1 base, with 16 bases between the two germline ends. Germline V CDR1 and CDR2: LGHDT, YNNKEL (reference sequence). This CDR3 has 18 amino acids. The full variable domain, in which reference TRBV3-1 and TRBJ2-2 provide the parts outside the CDR3, is DTAVSQTPKYLVTQMGNDKSIKCEQNLGHDTMYWYKQDSKKFLKIMFSYNNKELIINETVPNRFSPKSPDKAHLNLHINSLELGDSAVYFCASSQAFVRTRNTGELFFGEGSRLTVL.

The chain recombines TRBV20-1 with TRBJ1-2, with 10 bases identical to TRBD1. CDR3 length: 13 amino acids. V gave up 6 bases and J gave up 7 bases; unmatched junction bases: 8. Germline-derived CDR1 and CDR2 are DFQATT and SNEGSKA (reference sequence). The CDR3: CSAHRTGGGGYTF. In nucleotides, the CDR3 is TGCAGTGCCCATCGGACAGGGGGAGGTGGCTACACCTTC.

Only a few counts were recorded for this clonotype. CDR3 amino acids: CSARIAGEGTQYF. CDR3 bases: TGCAGTGCCCGTATAGCGGGAGAGGGTACGCAGTATTTT. The rearrangement joins TRBV20-1 to TRBJ2-3, with 9 bases fitting TRBD2. CDR3 size: 13 residues. J was trimmed by 8 bases and V by 6 bases; bases with no gene match: 9. In germline, CDR1 is DFQATT, CDR2 SNEGSKA (reference sequence).

This clonotype was seen a handful of times. The J gene is TRBJ1-3, the V gene TRBV6-5; D is uncertain. The ends were cut back, 5 bases at V and 7 bases at J, with 15 bases in the middle. Germline values: CDR1 MNHEY, CDR2 SVGAGI. This CDR3 contains 14 residues. CDR3: CASSRDPIGNTIYF. CDR3 nucleotide sequence: TGTGCCAGCAGTAGAGACCCCATCGGCAACACCATATATTTT.

The rearrangement uses TRBV6-2 or TRBV6-3 and TRBJ2-4; possibly TRBD1 or TRBD2 for D (5 bases each). Between the trimmed V and J ends, which lost 0 bases and 0 bases, there was a span of 12 bases. This CDR3 region has 17 residues. From germline, CDR1 is MNHEY and CDR2 SVGEGT. The CDR3 DNA reads as TGTGCCAGCAGTTACTCGACCGGGGCAAAAGCCAAAAACATTCAGTACTTC. It specifies CASSYSTGAKAKNIQYF.

This clonotype was detected only a few times. The CDR3 is CASSPRGQGFYEQYF. CDR3 coding DNA: TGTGCCAGCAGCCCCCGTGGACAGGGGTTCTACGAGCAGTACTTC. V is TRBV9 and J is TRBJ2-7, with 9 bases fitting TRBD1. V shed 4 bases and J 3 bases; nucleotides not matched to a gene: 8. This CDR3 is built from 15 residues. Germline values: CDR1 SGDLS, CDR2 YYNGEE.

V gene TRBV27 combines with J gene TRBJ2-7, with D possibly TRBD2 on 7 matching bases. Trimming removed 6 bases from V and 2 bases from J, with 11 bases in between. From germline, CDR1 is MNHEY and CDR2 SMNVEV (reference sequence). This CDR3 comprises 13 residues. CDR3 sequence (DNA): TGTGCCAGCAGGGGGGGGCACCCCTACGAGCAGTACTTC. It specifies CASRGGHPYEQYF.

J is TRBJ2-5 and V is TRBV7-8; 11 positions agree with TRBD2. The CDR3 contains 16 residues. Germline V gene lookup returns CDR1 SGHVS and CDR2 FQNEAQ. V lost 4 bases, J lost 4 bases, and 8 bases stayed unmatched. This CDR3 reads CASSSVILAGVETQYF. The CDR3 nucleotides are TGTGCCAGCAGCTCCGTCATACTAGCGGGGGTAGAGACCCAGTACTTC.

The chain links TRBV2 to TRBJ1-2; D not resolved. Germline CDR1 SNHLY, CDR2 FYNNEI. The V end was cut by 5 bases, the J end by 8 bases, with 12 bases between. The CDR3 runs 12 residues. The CDR3 loop reads CASSFEAEGYTF. In nucleotides, the CDR3 is TGTGCCAGCAGTTTTGAGGCGGAGGGCTACACCTTC. Looking up the rest from reference TRBV2 and TRBJ1-2 gives the full variable domain: EPEVTQTPSHQVTQMGQEVILRCVPISNHLYFYWYRQILGQKVEFLVSFYNNEISEKSEIFDDQFSVERPDGSNFTLKIRSTKLEDSAMYFCASSFEAEGYTFGSGTRLTVV.

The V and J genes are TRBV7-3 and TRBJ2-2; 11 nucleotides align to TRBD2. V lost 5 bases to trimming and J lost 5 bases; unmatched junction nucleotides: 7. This CDR3 has 16 residues. Germline CDR1 is SGHTA and CDR2 is FQGTGA. The CDR3 sequence is CASSPIGTSGTGELFF. The CDR3 DNA reads TGTGCCAGCAGCCCTATCGGGACTAGCGGAACCGGGGAGCTGTTTTTT.

This clonotype was counted a few times. The V gene is TRBV19, the J gene TRBJ1-5; D is unclear. The germline V gene encodes CDR1 LNHDA and CDR2 SQIVND (reference sequence). The CDR3 is 13 amino acids. Trimming shortened V by 3 bases and J by 6 bases, and 9 bases separated the two germline ends. The CDR3 sequence: CASSMGKRQPQHF. The CDR3 region has the DNA TGTGCCAGTAGTATGGGCAAGCGTCAGCCCCAGCATTTT.

This rearrangement joins TRBV29-1 to TRBJ2-7, with D possibly TRBD2 on 5 matching bases. Trimming removed 3 bases at V and 2 bases at J, with 8 bases between. Per germline, CDR1 SQVTM and CDR2 ANQGSEA. This CDR3 is 12 amino acids long. CDR3 loop: CSVEGSTYEQYF. DNA for the CDR3: TGCAGCGTTGAGGGGAGCACCTACGAGCAGTACTTC.

In this sample, this clonotype turned up a few times. The gene calls are TRBV5-6 and TRBJ1-2; D perhaps matches TRBD1 (6 bases). Germline assignment: CDR1 SGHDT and CDR2 YYEEEE. Trimming left V 4 bases short and J 2 bases short, with 12 bases between. This CDR3 region has 14 residues. In DNA, the CDR3 is TGTGCCAGCAGCACCGGACAGAGAAACTATGGCTACACCTTC. This codes for CASSTGQRNYGYTF.

This clonotype was counted between two and nine times. V usage is TRBV12-3 or TRBV12-4 and J usage is TRBJ1-1, with D possibly being TRBD1 (6 bases). Trimming removed 8 bases at V and 8 bases at J, with 18 bases between. The CDR3 loop spans 13 amino acids. CDR3 in amino acids: CASSPFGGGEAFF. CDR3 DNA: TGTGCCAGCTCCCCATTTGGGGGCGGGGAAGCTTTCTTT.

CDR3 sequence: CASSLEASTYEQYV. The CDR3 coding sequence is TGTGCCAGCAGCTTAGAGGCCAGTACCTACGAGCAGTACGTC. The genes are TRBV7-8 and TRBJ2-7; no definite D call. The CDR3 runs to 14 residues. With 1 base removed from V and 2 bases from J, the gap between germline ends came to 9 bases. Germline assignment: CDR1 SGHVS and CDR2 FQNEAQ.

This clonotype was seen a handful of times. The V and J genes are TRBV20-1 and TRBJ1-3; D call uncertain. In germline, CDR1 is DFQATT, CDR2 SNEGSKA (reference sequence). The CDR3 extends over 14 amino acids. Trimming shortened V by 1 base and J by 0 bases, and 7 bases separated the two germline ends. The DNA of the CDR3 is TGCAGTGCTAGAGGACGGGACTCTGGAAACACCATATATTTT. This sequence encodes CSARGRDSGNTIYF.

This clonotype was recorded a few times. DNA of the CDR3: TGTGCCAGCAGCCAATCCGGTAGCAGCGGAGAGACCCAGTACTTC. It yields the protein CASSQSGSSGETQYF. The chain employs TRBV3-1 and TRBJ2-5, with a possible D match to TRBD2 (5 bases). V shed 2 bases and J shed 4 bases, with 14 bases lying between them. The CDR3 spans 15 residues. Germline values: CDR1 LGHDT, CDR2 YNNKEL (reference sequence).

The chain has TRBV24-1 and TRBJ2-3; 8 bases map to TRBD2. The CDR3 contains 15 residues. Unmatched junction bases numbered 8, after V lost 4 bases and J lost 6 bases. Per the germline V gene, CDR1 is KGHDR and CDR2 is SFDVKD. DNA for the CDR3: TGTGCCACCAGTGACCCGAGCGGGGGCCGTGATACGCAGTATTTT. Translating it yields CATSDPSGGRDTQYF.

This clonotype was recorded a few times. This chain uses TRBV6-2 or TRBV6-3 with TRBJ2-7, with a possible D match to TRBD1 (6 bases). The CDR3 runs to 13 residues. CDR1 is MNHEY, CDR2 SVGEGT, per germline. Trimming took off 6 bases at V and 2 bases at J, with 11 bases between the two ends. CDR3 sequence reads: CASRRTVTYEQYF. In DNA, the CDR3 is TGTGCCAGCAGGAGGACAGTAACCTACGAGCAGTACTTC.

This sequence joins TRBV12-3 or TRBV12-4 and TRBJ1-6; 12 bases fit TRBD1. This CDR3 contains 15 residues. The trim removed 2 bases at V and 10 bases at J, leaving 3 bases unmatched. The CDR3 DNA is TGTGCCAGCAGTTTACCCGGGACAGGGGGCTCACCCCTCCACTTT. Protein: CASSLPGTGGSPLHF.

In this sample, this clonotype turned up a few times. The rearrangement uses TRBV7-9 and TRBJ2-1; D is unresolved. The ends were cut back, 1 base at V and 8 bases at J, with 6 bases in the middle. Germline values: CDR1 SEHNR, CDR2 FQNEAQ (reference sequence). The CDR3 contains 12 residues. The CDR3 coding sequence is TGTGCCAGCAGCTTAGAGTTGGATGAGCAGTTCTTC. Translation gives CASSLELDEQFF.

This clonotype was picked up a small number of times. This chain links TRBV12-3 or TRBV12-4 with TRBJ1-2; D unclear. CDR3 length: 14 residues. V gave up 5 bases and J gave up 4 bases, with 14 bases separating them. The CDR3 region is CASSRTGPGYGYTF. In nucleotides, the CDR3 is TGTGCCAGCAGTCGGACCGGCCCTGGCTATGGCTACACCTTC.

The chain combines TRBV12-3 or TRBV12-4 with TRBJ1-1; D is uncertain. The CDR3 spans 15 residues. V was cut by 7 bases and J by 0 bases, with 15 bases left in between. The CDR3 loop reads CASTPDPVVNTEAFF. The CDR3 DNA sequence: TGTGCCAGCACCCCCGATCCAGTGGTGAACACTGAAGCTTTCTTT.

This clonotype was observed a few times. This chain joins TRBV7-2 and TRBJ2-2; 13 positions agree with TRBD2. This CDR3 region has 16 residues. Germline CDR1 and CDR2: SGHTA and FQGNSA. After removal of 4 bases from V and 3 bases from J, the junction contained 2 bases not matched to a gene. The chain's CDR3 is CASSSGLAGYTGELFF. The DNA of the CDR3 is TGTGCCAGCAGCTCGGGACTAGCGGGGTACACCGGGGAGCTGTTTTTT. Drawing the rest from reference TRBV7-2 and TRBJ2-2, the complete variable domain is GAGVSQSPSNKVTEKGKDVELRCDPISGHTALYWYRQSLGQGLEFLIYFQGNSAPDKSGLPSDRFSAERTGGSVSTLTIQRTQQEDSAVYLCASSSGLAGYTGELFFGEGSRLTVL.

This clonotype has ten or more counts. The rearrangement joins TRBV7-9 to TRBJ2-2; no reliable D call. The CDR3 is 12 residues long. The germline V gene encodes CDR1 SEHNR and CDR2 FQNEAQ (reference sequence). Between the trimmed V and J ends, which lost 4 bases and 4 bases, there was a span of 4 bases. CDR3 residues: CASSSGTGELFF. The CDR3 bases are TGTGCCAGCAGCTCGGGCACCGGGGAGCTGTTTTTT.

This clonotype came up a few times. The chain carries TRBV2 and TRBJ1-1; no clear D gene. The CDR3 loop spans 14 amino acids. With 6 bases removed from V and 1 base from J, the gap between germline ends came to 12 bases. CDR1 is SNHLY and CDR2 is FYNNEI in the germline V gene. Here the CDR3 DNA reads TGTGCCAGCAGCCTGGAGTCAGGGAACACTGAAGCTTTCTTT. This gives the protein CASSLESGNTEAFF.

The rearrangement uses TRBV28 and TRBJ2-7; weak D call: TRBD1 (5 bases). The CDR3 has 12 amino acids. The germline V gene has CDR1 MDHEN and CDR2 SYDVKM. V was trimmed by 6 bases and J by 9 bases, leaving 15 bases between them. CDR3 nucleotides: TGTGCCAGCAGCCTGGACACCCGTTGGCAGTACGTC. As protein: CASSLDTRWQYV.